Following are 8 T cell receptor beta chains from one sample sequenced in a study of T cell responses to AZD1222 COVID-19 vaccine. Clones were read by immunoSEQ multiplex PCR, and TCRdb kept only the in-frame ones, dropping some. This table holds tens of thousands of clones, 75% to 90% found once. Sequenced here: peripheral blood, sampled 28 days after the second AZD1222 dose. These receptors all come from an adult who received the AZD1222 COVID-19 vaccine.

The chain is built from TRBV11-2 and TRBJ1-1, with a possible D match to TRBD1 (6 bases). V lost 1 base and J lost 3, with 6 bases in between. Looked up from germline, CDR1 is SGHAT and CDR2 is FQNNGV. The CDR3 is 13 amino acids. The CDR3 DNA reads TGTGCCAGCAGCTTAGCAGGGGACACTGAAGCTTTCTTT. This codes for CASSLAGDTEAFF.

This chain uses TRBV20-1 with TRBJ1-5; D unresolved. CDR1 is DFQATT and CDR2 is SNEGSKA in the germline V gene (reference sequence). Trimming stripped 3 bases from V and 0 bases from J, with 9 bases between. The CDR3 sequence is 14 residues long. In DNA form, the CDR3 reads TGCAGTGCTAGTGCGTATTATAGCAATCAGCCCCAGCATTTT. This encodes CSASAYYSNQPQHF.

In its sample, this clone was seen a few times. The V call is TRBV21-1, the J call TRBJ2-3; the table names TRBD1, a call not compared with the DNA. TRBV21-1 is shown as a pseudogene. The CDR3 sequence is 14 residues long. The CDR3, as DNA: TGTGCCAGCAGACGGGACAGCACCACAGATACGCAGTATTTT. As protein: CASRRDSTTDTQYF.

The CDR3, as DNA: TGTGCCAGCAGCCCGAGAAGCAGGGCTAGCGGGACACCGGCCGCAGATACGCAGTATTTT. Its protein is CASSPRSRASGTPAADTQYF. The rearrangement joins TRBV3-1 (or the pseudogene TRBV3-2) to TRBJ2-3, with 9 bases fitting TRBD2. This CDR3 is 20 amino acids long. Trimming removed 4 bases from V and 4 bases from J; junction bases left unmatched: 21. Germline V CDR1 and CDR2: LGHDT, YNNKEL (reference sequence).

DNA of the CDR3: TGCGCCAGCAGCCTCGGGACAGTCACTGAAGCTTTCTTT. Protein: CASSLGTVTEAFF. This sequence joins TRBV5-1 and TRBJ1-1; TRBD1 agrees at 7 bases. The CDR3 runs to 13 residues. Trimming removed 4 bases from V and 4 bases from J; junction bases left unmatched: 4. Germline assignment: CDR1 SGHRS and CDR2 YFSETQ.

The J gene is TRBJ2-2, the V gene TRBV28, with 8 nucleotides matching TRBD1. CDR1 and CDR2 from the germline V gene are MDHEN and SYDVKM. The CDR3 runs to 15 residues. V was pared by 4 bases and J by 3 bases, with 4 bases of the junction left unmatched. As DNA, the CDR3 is TGTGCCAGCAGTTCAGGGGGCCTCGACACCGGGGAGCTGTTTTTT. Translation gives CASSSGGLDTGELFF.

This sequence joins TRBV5-6 and TRBJ2-7; 9 bases agree with TRBD1. The ends lost 4 bases at V and 5 bases at J; junction bases unmatched: 13. This CDR3 comprises 16 residues. The germline gives CDR1 SGHDT, CDR2 YYEEEE. The CDR3 nucleotides are TGTGCCAGCAGCCTGGCCGGGACAGGGACGTTCCACGAGCAGTACTTC. Its protein is CASSLAGTGTFHEQYF.

The chain is built from TRBV7-9 and TRBJ2-7; D perhaps matches TRBD1 (7 bases). Germline CDR1 reads SEHNR; CDR2 reads FQNEAQ (reference sequence). CDR3 length equals 14 residues. V shed 2 bases and J shed 4 bases, with 12 bases lying between them. CDR3 in DNA: TGTGCCAGCAGCTTAAGACAGGGAGGATACGAGCAGTACTTC. Amino acid sequence: CASSLRQGGYEQYF.